This T cell receptor (beta chain) came from a study of beta chain features in type 1 diabetes (dated by TCRdb to about 2018). Notes on the research overall: Mean age, gender distribution, total cell number and subset yield were not different between patients and healthy donors. A total of 90 million to 140 million sorted cells were examined across all samples, and RNA yield correlated strongly with the number of cells per subset. The study compared TCRB repertoires of sorted circulating CD4+ T cell subsets between recently diagnosed type 1 diabetes patients and matched healthy donors. Naive and central memory subsets were obtained from all 30 or so donors, but regulatory and stem cell-like memory subsets were isolated from only 8 patients and roughly 8 healthy donors.

Note on this clone: Its antigen specificity is not known. Base quality data are lacking; no much larger clone is found one base away.

Including the terminal cysteine and phenylalanine, the CDR3 comprises 15 residues. The sequence is cut down to CDR3 DNA, 45 bases in frame from base 1. The CDR1 and CDR2 encoded by the germline V gene are SGHAT and FQNNGV. A distance of 7 bases separates the germline ends of V and J, which lose 0 bases and 1 base respectively. Results and caveats for the whole study, not just this receptor: PCR might favor shorter templates, but patient and control samples were amplified and corrected together, so any skew would affect both groups equally. Because cDNA rather than genomic DNA was sequenced, highly expressing activated cells could have been over-represented, although no difference in activation and CD3 levels was found between groups. Naive, central memory and regulatory TCRB repertoires appeared more similar among patients than among healthy donors. Type 1 diabetes patients showed a moderate but significant shortening of TCRB CDR3 length in all four CD4+ subsets. Patients with type 1 diabetes made fewer insertions and deleted more nucleotides at VDJ recombination sites, implying thymic rearrangement abnormalities. Because small numbers of individuals were included in the HLA sub-analyses, any influence of HLA type on TCRB rearrangement was left unresolved.

Each donor gave one peripheral blood draw, averaging approximately 0.12 L, which was collected into heparinised tubes. A BD FACSAria II was used to sort naive, central memory, regulatory and stem cell-like memory CD4+ T cells with a panel that included CD45RO, CCR7, CD25, CD127, CD95 and CD27. All sorted populations exceeded 95% purity. Right away, PBMCs were isolated by Lymphoprep density gradient centrifugation and were stained directly, with no culture step. To minimize batch effects, samples were stained and sorted in pairs, one healthy donor with one patient per experiment. The entire isolated RNA was reverse transcribed using the High Capacity cDNA Reverse Transcription Kit, and thus expressed TCRB transcripts were sequenced. Deep immunoSEQ sequencing was applied to naive, central memory and regulatory T cell samples, giving an average of about 3.7 million total reads per sample. Sorted cells were lysed in RLT buffer and RNA was extracted with DNase-treated RNeasy Micro or Mini kits, depending on cell number. To prevent cross-contamination, every cell subset was processed on its own, while patient and healthy donor samples were processed together. The immunoSEQ multiplex PCR was used to amplify TCRB sequences from cDNA, generating 87-bp fragments that spanned the CDR3 region. Sequencing of the amplicons was performed on the Illumina HiSeq platform. On the authors' methods: Synthetic template baselines were used to correct PCR bias computationally, reads within Hamming distance 2 were collapsed together, and singletons that could not be merged were discarded. Reads were aligned against IMGT so that V, D and J genes, CDR3 length and insertions or deletions at six rearrangement sites could be assigned. Clonotype counts were normalized to sorted cell number within each subset before computing true diversity and Gini coefficients with the tcR R package. Repertoire sharing was quantified using the overlap coefficient calculated on TCRB nucleotide sequences. Out-of-frame TCRB sequences from naive cells were analyzed as a proxy for the pre-selection repertoire. TCRdb holds this immuneACCESS table with in-frame rearrangements only. Some clones are missing; in checked studies, unresolved V genes explain under half, and the rest has no known cause. The V and J calls and the clone size are those of that table, but D and trimming were determined from the DNA. Here the sample has hundreds of thousands of clones; 15% occur a single time. The ten largest clones capture about 0.097% of the sample.

The sequenced sample was naive CD4+ T cells from blood. In the paper's terms, the cell subset or site label means: true naive CD4+ T cells. The sequence came from a man aged 18 to 29 in good health. The chain is assembled from TRBV11-2 and TRBJ2-1, with the identity of the D gene unclear. The CDR3 has the sequence CASSLDRFSYNEQFF. Here is the DNA: TGTGCCAGCAGCTTAGATCGGTTTTCCTACAATGAGCAGTTCTTC. The full variable domain, with segments outside the CDR3 supplied by the reference TRBV11-2 and TRBJ2-1 proteins, appears as EAGVAQSPRYKIIEKRQSVAFWCNPISGHATLYWYQQILGQGPKLLIQFQNNGVVDDSQLPKDRFSAERLKGVDSTLKIQPAKLEDSAVYLCASSLDRFSYNEQFFGPGTRLTVL.